The present T cell receptor (beta chain) was sequenced within a study of T cells in Graves' hyperthyroidism and ophthalmopathy. CDR1 is SNHLY and CDR2 is FYNNEI in the germline V gene. V shed 1 base, J shed 13 bases, and the junction held 5 bases outside the gene matches. The CDR3 runs 14 residues. Study-wide findings and caveats: Blood also contained most expanded thyroid clonotypes above 0.001.

With a duration under 2 months, the hyperthyroidism was newly diagnosed in patients aged 18 to 65. Exclusion criteria comprised uncontrolled infection, other autoimmune disease, pregnancy or lactation. A note on this clonotype: The antigen remains unidentified.

Researchers took RNA transcripts and amplified the TCR beta CDR3 regions from them. The HTBI set primed first-round TCR CDR3 RT-PCR. Using its own MiXCR run on the multiplex PCR reads, TCRdb lists one record per CDR3 protein. The sample consists of about 580,000 distinct CDR3 sequences, around 46% of them appearing once. The source of this sequence is a woman under 30 with Graves' hyperthyroidism. Sequencing was performed on peripheral blood or thyroid tissue (not recorded which). The chain joins TRBV2 to TRBJ1-6; 9 nucleotides line up with TRBD1. This chain's CDR3 is CASSEVWTGVPLHF. DNA for the CDR3: TGTGCCAGCAGTGAAGTCTGGACAGGGGTCCCCCTCCACTTT. The variable domain in full, with the rest retrieved from reference TRBV2 and TRBJ1-6, is EPEVTQTPSHQVTQMGQEVILRCVPISNHLYFYWYRQILGQKVEFLVSFYNNEISEKSEIFDDQFSVERPDGSNFTLKIRSTKLEDSAMYFCASSEVWTGVPLHFGNGTRLTVT.